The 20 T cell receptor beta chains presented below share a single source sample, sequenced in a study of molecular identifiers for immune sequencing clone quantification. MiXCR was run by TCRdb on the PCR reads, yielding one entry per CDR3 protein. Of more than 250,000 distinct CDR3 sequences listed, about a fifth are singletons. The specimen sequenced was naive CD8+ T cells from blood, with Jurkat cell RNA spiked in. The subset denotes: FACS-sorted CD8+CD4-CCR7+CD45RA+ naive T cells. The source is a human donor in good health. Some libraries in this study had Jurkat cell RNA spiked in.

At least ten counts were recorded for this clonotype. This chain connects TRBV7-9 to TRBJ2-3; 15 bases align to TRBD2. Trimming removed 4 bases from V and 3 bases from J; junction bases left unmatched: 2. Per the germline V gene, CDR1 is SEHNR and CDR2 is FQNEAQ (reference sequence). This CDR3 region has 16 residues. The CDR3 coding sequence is TGTGCCAGCAGCTCGGGACTAGCGGGAGGTACAGATACGCAGTATTTT. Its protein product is CASSSGLAGGTDTQYF.

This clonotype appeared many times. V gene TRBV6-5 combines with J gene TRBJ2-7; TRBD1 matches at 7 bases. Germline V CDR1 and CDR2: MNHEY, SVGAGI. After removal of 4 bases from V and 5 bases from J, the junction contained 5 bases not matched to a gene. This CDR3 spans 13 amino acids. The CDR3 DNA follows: TGTGCCAGCAGTTCAGGGGGTTACAACGAGCAGTACTTC. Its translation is CASSSGGYNEQYF.

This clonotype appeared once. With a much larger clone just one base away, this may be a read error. The CDR3, as DNA: TGTACCAGCAGTTTATTACCAGGAGGCTCCTACGAGCAGTACTTC. This encodes CTSSLLPGGSYEQYF. J is TRBJ2-7 and V is TRBV27, with a weak D call TRBD2 (5 bases). The CDR3 has 15 residues. CDR1 and CDR2 (germline): MNHEY, SMNVEV (reference sequence).

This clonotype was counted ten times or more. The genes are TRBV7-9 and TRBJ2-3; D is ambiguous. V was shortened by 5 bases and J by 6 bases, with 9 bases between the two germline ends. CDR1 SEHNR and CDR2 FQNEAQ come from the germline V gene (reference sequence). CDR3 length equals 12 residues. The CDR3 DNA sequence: TGTGCCAGCAGCCTACTTCCTGATACGCAGTATTTT. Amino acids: CASSLLPDTQYF.

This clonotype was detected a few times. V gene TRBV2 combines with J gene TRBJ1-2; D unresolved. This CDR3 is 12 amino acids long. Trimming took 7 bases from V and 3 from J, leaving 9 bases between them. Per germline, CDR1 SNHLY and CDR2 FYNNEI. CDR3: CASTEDYYGYTF. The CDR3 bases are TGTGCCAGCACCGAGGACTACTATGGCTACACCTTC.

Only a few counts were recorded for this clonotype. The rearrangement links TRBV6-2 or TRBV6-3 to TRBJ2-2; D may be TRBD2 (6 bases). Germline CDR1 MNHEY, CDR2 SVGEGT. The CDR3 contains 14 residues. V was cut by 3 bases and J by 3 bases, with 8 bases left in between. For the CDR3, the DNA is TGTGCCAGCAGTTATCAGCGGGACACCGGGGAGCTGTTTTTT. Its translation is CASSYQRDTGELFF.

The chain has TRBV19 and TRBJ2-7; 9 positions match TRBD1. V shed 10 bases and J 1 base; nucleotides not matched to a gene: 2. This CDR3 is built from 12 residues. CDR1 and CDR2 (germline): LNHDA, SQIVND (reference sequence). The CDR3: CANGTGSYEQYF. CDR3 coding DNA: TGTGCCAATGGGACAGGGTCCTACGAGCAGTACTTC. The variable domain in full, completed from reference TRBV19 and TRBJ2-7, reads DGGITQSPKYLFRKEGQNVTLSCEQNLNHDAMYWYRQDPGQGLRLIYYSQIVNDFQKGDIAEGYSVSREKKESFPLTVTSAQKNPTAFYLCANGTGSYEQYFGPGTRLTVT.

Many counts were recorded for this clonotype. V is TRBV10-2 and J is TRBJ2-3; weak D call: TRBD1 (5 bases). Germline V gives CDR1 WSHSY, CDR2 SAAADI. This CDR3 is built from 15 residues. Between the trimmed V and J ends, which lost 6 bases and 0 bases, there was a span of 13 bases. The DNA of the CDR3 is TGCGCCAGCAGCGAACAGGTCGCTAGCACAGATACGCAGTATTTT. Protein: CASSEQVASTDTQYF.

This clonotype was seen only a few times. CDR3 protein: CASSGSGTPGSYEQYF. The DNA of the CDR3 is TGTGCCAGCAGCGGTAGCGGGACTCCCGGAAGCTACGAGCAGTACTTC. The chain carries TRBV11-2 and TRBJ2-7; TRBD2 aligns across 8 bases. The CDR3 consists of 16 residues. Germline CDR1 and CDR2: SGHAT and FQNNGV. J lost 3 bases, V lost 5 bases, and 12 bases had no gene match.

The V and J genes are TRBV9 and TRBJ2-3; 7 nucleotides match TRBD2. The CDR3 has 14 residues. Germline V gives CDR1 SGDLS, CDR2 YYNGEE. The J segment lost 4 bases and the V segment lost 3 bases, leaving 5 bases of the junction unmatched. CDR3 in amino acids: CASSALGLADTQYF. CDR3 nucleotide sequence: TGTGCCAGCAGCGCGCTCGGACTAGCAGATACGCAGTATTTT.

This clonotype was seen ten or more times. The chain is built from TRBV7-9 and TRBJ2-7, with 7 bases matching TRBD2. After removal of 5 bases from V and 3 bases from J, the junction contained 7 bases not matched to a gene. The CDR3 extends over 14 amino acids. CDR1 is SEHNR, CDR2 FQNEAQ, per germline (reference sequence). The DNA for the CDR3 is TGTGCCAGCAGCCCGGGAGGTGGGCACTACGAGCAGTACTTC. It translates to CASSPGGGHYEQYF.

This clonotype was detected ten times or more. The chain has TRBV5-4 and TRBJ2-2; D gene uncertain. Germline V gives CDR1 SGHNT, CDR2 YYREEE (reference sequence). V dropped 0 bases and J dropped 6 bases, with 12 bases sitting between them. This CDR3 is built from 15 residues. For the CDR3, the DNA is TGTGCCAGCAGCTTGGAGTGGGGTGGAGCCGGGGAGCTGTTTTTT. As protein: CASSLEWGGAGELFF.

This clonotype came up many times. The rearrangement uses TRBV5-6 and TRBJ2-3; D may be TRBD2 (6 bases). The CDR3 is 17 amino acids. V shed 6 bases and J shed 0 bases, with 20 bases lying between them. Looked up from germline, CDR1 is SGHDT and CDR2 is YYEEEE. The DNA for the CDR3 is TGTGCCAGCACCCAAGGGATAGCGGCCTCTAGCACAGATACGCAGTATTTT. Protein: CASTQGIAASSTDTQYF.

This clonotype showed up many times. This chain's CDR3 is CASSQTGDYGYTF. In DNA, the CDR3 is TGTGCCAGCAGCCAAACAGGGGACTATGGCTACACCTTC. The V gene is TRBV3-1, the J gene TRBJ1-2, with TRBD1 matching over 7 bases. V was clipped by 2 bases and J by 3 bases; unmatched bases: 0. Germline CDR1 and CDR2: LGHDT and YNNKEL (reference sequence). The CDR3 is 13 residues long.

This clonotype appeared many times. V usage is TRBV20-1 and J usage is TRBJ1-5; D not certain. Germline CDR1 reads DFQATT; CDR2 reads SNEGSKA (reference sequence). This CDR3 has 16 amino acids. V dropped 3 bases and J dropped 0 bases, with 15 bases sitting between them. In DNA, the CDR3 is TGCAGTGCTAGGGACTACGATGGGGTTAGCAATCAGCCCCAGCATTTT. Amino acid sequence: CSARDYDGVSNQPQHF.

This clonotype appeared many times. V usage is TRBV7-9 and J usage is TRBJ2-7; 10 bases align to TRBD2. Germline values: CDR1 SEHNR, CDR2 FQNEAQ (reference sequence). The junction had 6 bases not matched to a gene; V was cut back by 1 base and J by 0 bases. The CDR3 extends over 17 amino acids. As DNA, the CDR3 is TGTGCCAGCAGCTTAGGCGGACTAGCGGAACTCTCCTACGAGCAGTACTTC. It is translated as CASSLGGLAELSYEQYF.

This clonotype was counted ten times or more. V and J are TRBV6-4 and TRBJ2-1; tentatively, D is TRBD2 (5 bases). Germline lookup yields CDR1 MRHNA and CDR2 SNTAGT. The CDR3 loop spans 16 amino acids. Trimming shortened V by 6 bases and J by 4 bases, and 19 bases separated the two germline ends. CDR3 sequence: CASRRTASGPYNEQFF. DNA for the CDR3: TGTGCCAGCAGGCGCACGGCAAGCGGCCCGTACAATGAGCAGTTCTTC.

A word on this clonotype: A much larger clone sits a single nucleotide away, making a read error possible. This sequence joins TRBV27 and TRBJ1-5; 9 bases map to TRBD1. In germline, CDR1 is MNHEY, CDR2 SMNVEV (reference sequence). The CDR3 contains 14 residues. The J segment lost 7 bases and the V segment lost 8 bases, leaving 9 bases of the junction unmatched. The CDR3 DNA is TGTGCCAGCGGATCGACAGGGGGAAGCCAGCCCCAGCATTTT. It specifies CASGSTGGSQPQHF.

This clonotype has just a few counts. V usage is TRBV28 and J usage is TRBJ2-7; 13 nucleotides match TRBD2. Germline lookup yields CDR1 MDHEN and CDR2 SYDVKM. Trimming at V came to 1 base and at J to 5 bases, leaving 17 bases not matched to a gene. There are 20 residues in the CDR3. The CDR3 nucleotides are TGTGCCAGCAGTTTATTTCCTGCATCTACTAGCGGGAGGGCCAGGAACGAGCAGTACTTC. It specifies CASSLFPASTSGRARNEQYF.

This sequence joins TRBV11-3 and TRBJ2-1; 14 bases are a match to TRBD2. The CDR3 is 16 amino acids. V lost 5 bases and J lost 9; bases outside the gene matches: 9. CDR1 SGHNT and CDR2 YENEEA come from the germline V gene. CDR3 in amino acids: CASSSLGLAGVSEQFF. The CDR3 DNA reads TGTGCCAGCAGCAGTCTGGGACTAGCGGGAGTTTCTGAGCAGTTCTTC.